These 14 T cell receptor beta chains share one sample of origin, sequenced in a study of blood T cell repertoires in COVID-19. Data came from immunoSEQ multiplex PCR; TCRdb stores just in-frame clones and leaves some out. The sample consists of about 240,000 clones, 83% of them appearing once. The material sequenced was peripheral blood. The receptors here all came from a human donor in a cohort sampled during active COVID-19.

The chain employs TRBV6-1 and TRBJ2-3; 9 positions match TRBD1. Germline-derived CDR1 and CDR2 are MNHNS and SASEGT. Trimming at V came to 3 bases and at J to 6 bases, leaving 19 bases not matched to a gene. CDR3 size: 19 residues. CDR3 residues: CASSDPTPGQGIIGDTQYF. The CDR3 DNA reads TGTGCCAGCAGTGACCCAACCCCGGGACAGGGTATCATAGGGGATACGCAGTATTTT.

The V and J genes are TRBV11-3 and TRBJ2-7, with 9 bases lining up with TRBD1. The CDR3 runs to 16 residues. The V segment lost 5 bases and the J segment 7 bases; nucleotides outside the gene matches: 15. The germline CDR1 and CDR2 sequences are SGHNT and YENEEA. This chain's CDR3 is CASSLGRQGGLEEQYF. The CDR3 nucleotides are TGTGCCAGCAGCCTAGGAAGACAGGGGGGATTAGAGGAGCAGTACTTC. Drawing the rest from reference TRBV11-3 and TRBJ2-7, the complete variable domain is EAGVVQSPRYKIIEKKQPVAFWCNPISGHNTLYWYLQNLGQGPELLIRYENEEAVDDSQLPKDRFSAERLKGVDSTLKIQPAELGDSAVYLCASSLGRQGGLEEQYFGPGTRLTVT.

The J gene is TRBJ2-5, the V gene TRBV19; D is perhaps TRBD1 (6 bases). The CDR3 has 15 residues. Trimming removed 3 bases at V and 6 bases at J, with 17 bases between. Germline V gene sequence: CDR1 LNHDA, CDR2 SQIVND (reference sequence). DNA of the CDR3: TGTGCCAGTAGTATGGGGGCCACAGGGAGAAAGACCCAGTACTTC. It codes for CASSMGATGRKTQYF. Together with reference TRBV19 and TRBJ2-5, the CDR3 gives the full variable domain: DGGITQSPKYLFRKEGQNVTLSCEQNLNHDAMYWYRQDPGQGLRLIYYSQIVNDFQKGDIAEGYSVSREKKESFPLTVTSAQKNPTAFYLCASSMGATGRKTQYFGPGTRLLVL.

This chain links TRBV5-4 with TRBJ2-3; D not resolved. The CDR3 runs to 15 residues. CDR1 and CDR2 (germline): SGHNT, YYREEE (reference sequence). V dropped 4 bases and J dropped 6 bases, with 18 bases sitting between them. The CDR3 sequence: CASSLPGRLGDTQYF. The CDR3 DNA reads TGTGCCAGCAGCCTCCCCGGAAGGCTGGGCGATACGCAGTATTTT.

The rearrangement joins TRBV30 to TRBJ2-5; 7 bases are shared with TRBD1. Germline V lookup: CDR1 GTSNPN, CDR2 SVGIG (reference sequence). The CDR3 runs 12 residues. The CDR3 loop is CAYEGAQETQYF. Here the CDR3 DNA reads TGTGCTTACGAGGGGGCTCAAGAGACCCAGTACTTC.

The chain uses TRBV11-2 and TRBJ1-2; D unclear. The germline V and J ends were trimmed by 5 bases and 4 bases, with 14 bases remaining between them. Germline CDR1 reads SGHAT; CDR2 reads FQNNGV. CDR3 length equals 14 residues. The CDR3 DNA follows: TGTGCCAGCAGCCCAGAGGCCGTCCCCTATGGCTACACCTTC. Its translation is CASSPEAVPYGYTF.

The chain is built from TRBV7-6 and TRBJ2-1, with 9 bases matching TRBD2. V lost 7 bases and J lost 3; bases outside the gene matches: 10. CDR3 length equals 16 residues. CDR1 and CDR2 (germline): SGHVS, FNYEAQ. This CDR3 is CASTSSAGGLYNEQFF. The DNA of the CDR3 is TGTGCCAGCACCTCTAGCGCGGGGGGGCTCTACAATGAGCAGTTCTTC.

The chain uses TRBV28 and TRBJ2-7, with no clear D. CDR3 size: 13 residues. V lost 5 bases and J 0 bases, leaving 8 bases between the germline ends. Per the germline V gene, CDR1 is MDHEN and CDR2 is SYDVKM. This CDR3 reads CASSPRPSYEQYF. The CDR3 coding sequence is TGTGCCAGCAGTCCCAGGCCCTCCTACGAGCAGTACTTC.

The gene calls are TRBV6-6 and TRBJ2-7; 10 positions match TRBD2. The CDR3 has 12 amino acids. Germline V gene sequence: CDR1 MNHNY, CDR2 SVGAGI (reference sequence). The CDR3 DNA reads TGTGCGGTAGCGGGAGGAAGGAACGAGCAGTACTTC. Its protein is CAVAGGRNEQYF.

The V and J genes are TRBV14 and TRBJ2-7; D is possibly TRBD2 (6 bases). The CDR3 spans 15 residues. CDR1 SGHDN and CDR2 FVKESK come from the germline V gene. Between the trimmed V and J ends, which lost 4 bases and 3 bases, there was a span of 16 bases. In nucleotides, the CDR3 is TGTGCCAGCAGCCGAGCAGGGAGGAGGGTCTACGAGCAGTACTTC. This translates into CASSRAGRRVYEQYF.

This clone was recorded at least ten times. The J gene is TRBJ2-7, the V gene TRBV2, with D perhaps matching TRBD1 (5 bases). This CDR3 is built from 13 residues. Germline CDR1 is SNHLY and CDR2 is FYNNEI. Trimming shortened V by 4 bases and J by 4 bases, and 11 bases separated the two germline ends. The CDR3 region is CASSGQGYYEQYF. DNA of the CDR3: TGTGCCAGCAGTGGGCAGGGTTATTACGAGCAGTACTTC.

The CDR3 loop is CASSESGQVNSPLHF. CDR3 in DNA: TGCGCCAGCAGTGAGTCCGGCCAGGTCAATTCACCCCTCCACTTT. The gene calls are TRBV10-2 and TRBJ1-6; D is ambiguous. CDR1 WSHSY and CDR2 SAAADI come from the germline V gene. V dropped 0 bases and J dropped 7 bases, with 10 bases sitting between them. The CDR3 extends over 15 amino acids.

V gene TRBV4-2 combines with J gene TRBJ2-7, with 8 bases fitting TRBD1. The CDR3 length is 15 residues. CDR1 and CDR2 (germline): LGHNA, YNFKEQ. V shed 1 base and J 0 bases; nucleotides not matched to a gene: 2. In DNA, the CDR3 is TGTGCCAGCAGCCAAGGACAGGGGATCTCCTACGAGCAGTACTTC. Amino acid sequence: CASSQGQGISYEQYF.

This clone came up a few times. The chain couples TRBV27 to TRBJ2-2; 11 nucleotides align to TRBD2. Germline-derived CDR1 and CDR2 are MNHEY and SMNVEV (reference sequence). The V segment lost 4 bases and the J segment 4 bases; nucleotides outside the gene matches: 11. The CDR3 has 18 amino acids. The CDR3, as DNA: TGTGCCAGCAGTTCCGGACTAGCGGGCCACCTATCCACCGGGGAGCTGTTTTTT. Its protein product is CASSSGLAGHLSTGELFF.